Sequencing of this T cell receptor beta chain was carried out in a study of shared clonotypes between healthy human individuals (dated by TCRdb to about 2020). In the study overall: The cohort included a few men and two women between 18 and 49 years of age. Libraries were prepared and TCR repertoires were sequenced by different laboratories using diverse techniques, in order to increase sequencing depth and limit assay-specific biases. Per donor, leukapheresis produced somewhere between about 0.94 and 9 billion PBMCs. For each donor, CD4 naive and CD4 memory were each run on three plates, CD8 naive on two plates, and CD8 memory on one plate. To estimate repertoire size and how much clonotypes are shared between individuals, the study performed deep sequencing of blood TCR repertoires from about five healthy adults. General study outcomes and caveats: Based on pairwise subsampling, the degree of clonotype sharing among donors was expected to be affected by sequencing depth. Sharing across a few donors was observed for 5% to 6.5% of naive CD4, over 3% of naive CD8, 2% to 2.5% of memory CD4, and roughly 0.4% of memory CD8 clonotypes. Because the study included only a small number of donors, the genetic and exposure-history diversity represented was limited. Sampling was limited to blood, and TCR repertoires in tissue likely differ from TCR repertoires in blood. Larger estimated clonotype richness was generally found for naive subsets than for memory subsets. Even with the large sequencing depth, rarefaction of the sorted-subset datasets indicated that sequencing was incomplete. Compared with non-shared clonotypes, clonotypes shared by all four sorted-subset donors had higher generation probabilities.

Healthy HIV-negative adults with no recently reported acute infections or vaccinations were included as donors. Every donor was a Caucasian adult living in Nashville, Tennessee, USA. CD4+ T cells were enriched by magnetic negative selection, after which naive cells were positively selected on CD45RA and the negative fraction was taken as the memory subset. After blood collection by leukapheresis, PBMCs were isolated using Ficoll-Histopaque density gradient centrifugation and then cryopreserved in the vapor phase of liquid nitrogen. Purity and quantity of every magnetically sorted T cell population were checked by analytical flow cytometry. Each sorted fraction had its genomic DNA isolated and then quantified by UV absorbance on a Nanodrop 2000c. Remarks on this clone: Which antigen it targets is not known. The final CDR3 position lacks the conserved phenylalanine or tryptophan, pointing to a likely read error. The limits of the CDR3 on the DNA are not certain, so only TCRdb's listed CDR3 is given.

The germline V gene (reference sequence) sets CDR1 to MNHEY and CDR2 to SMNVEV. The CDR3 has 8 amino acids, counting both end residues. Using the deep immunoSEQ assay, TCR CDR3 regions were amplified from genomic DNA by multiplex PCR. Extracted genomic DNA from each cell subset was spread evenly across all wells of several immunoSEQ 96-well plates, with each plate serving as a replicate. For sorted subsets, around 200 ng genomic DNA, equal to 30,000 to 35,000 T cell genomes, was loaded into each replicate PCR. The purified libraries were quantified using a Qubit 3.0 fluorometer, sized with a Bioanalyzer 2100, and then quantified again using the KAPA Library Quantification kit. A separate single-read 150-cycle Illumina NextSeq 550 flow cell was used to sequence each immunoSEQ 96-well plate. The original pipeline was this. Because only junctional sequences without quality scores were contained in the immunoSEQ output, filtering matching that applied to full-length reads could not be performed. To assign V/J genes and CDR3, sequences were annotated against IMGT germline references using PyIR, a Python wrapper for IgBLAST v1.9. Any read was removed if the V/J assignment was weak (E-value above 1e-6), the CDR3 was missing, or the read contained stop codons, out-of-frame junctions, or ambiguous translated residues. A V3J clonotype was defined by an identical inferred V gene, J gene, and CDR3 amino acid sequence. The percentage overlap between two repertoires was calculated by dividing the number of shared unique clonotypes by the size of the smaller repertoire. Repertoire richness was assessed with RTK rarefaction, the Chao1 estimator, and Recon v2.1 estimates of unobserved clonotypes. Generation probabilities were computed with OLGA for all TCRbeta clonotypes obtained by the gDNA method from a few donors. TCRdb stores this immuneACCESS table with in-frame sequences only. Part of the clones is absent; in the studies checked, under half of the shortfall reflects unresolved V genes, and no reason is known for the rest. The V and J calls and clone size come from that table; D and trimming were worked out from the DNA. This sample comprises more than 850,000 clones, approximately 78% of them detected only once. More than 0.45% of the sample comes from the top ten.

This sequence originates from a man younger than 35 in good health. Some clones in this sample may be carry-over from other donors' samples. Material for sequencing was memory CD4+ T cells from PBMCs. This sample's cell subset or site label indicates: CD45RA-negative fraction. The receptor chain draws on TRBV27 and TRBJ2-7; the table's D call TRBD2 went unverified against the DNA. The CDR3 amino acid sequence is: CATVAGPP.